A selection of T cell receptor beta chains follows, all from one sample in a study of blood T cells in healthy people across ages. TCRdb ran MiXCR on the 5' RACE reads and lists one entry per CDR3 protein. The sample holds about 1.5 million distinct CDR3 sequences, approximately 39% seen once. Sequencing was carried out using blood. The receptors come from a woman aged 18-29 years in good health. Both conserved end residues are part of each CDR3. The D gene is left open where the match is weak. The listing skips clone size in some rows; elsewhere it reads once, few, many or a size class.

D | size | J | V | CDR3 | DNA
- | - | TRBJ2-7 | TRBV4-3 | CASSQDKWTEYYEQYF | TGCGCCAGCAGCCAGGATAAGTGGACGGAATACTACGAGCAGTACTTC
- | - | TRBJ2-3 | TRBV15 | CATSRTVADTQYF | TGTGCCACCAGCAGAACAGTGGCAGATACGCAGTATTTT
TRBD1 | - | TRBJ2-3 | TRBV25-1 | CASSQTGERSDTQYF | TGTGCCAGCAGCCAAACAGGGGAACGATCGGATACGCAGTATTTT
TRBD1 | few | TRBJ2-5 | TRBV9 | CASSGQPGQQETQYF | TGTGCCAGCAGCGGCCAACCGGGACAGCAAGAGACCCAGTACTTC
- | - | TRBJ1-6 | TRBV10-2 | CASSESRSPPHF | TGCGCCAGCAGTGAGTCGAGGTCACCCCCCCACTTT
- | - | TRBJ1-1 | TRBV2 | CAGNREGLLEAFF | TGTGCCGGAAACAGGGAGGGATTATTAGAAGCTTTCTTT
TRBD2 | - | TRBJ2-5 | TRBV3-1 | CASSPLSLAGGLEQYF | TGTGCCAGCAGCCCCCTTTCGCTAGCGGGGGGGTTAGAGCAGTACTTC
- | - | TRBJ2-3 | TRBV28 | CASSYTRDRGISTDTQYF | TGTGCCAGCAGTTACACCCGGGACCGAGGGATTAGCACAGATACGCAGTATTTT
TRBD1 | - | TRBJ1-5 | TRBV4-2 | CASSQDPTGQYGQPQHF | TGTGCCAGCAGCCAAGATCCGACAGGGCAGTACGGTCAGCCCCAGCATTTT
- | - | TRBJ1-2 | TRBV7-2 | CASSLGLFYGYTF | TGTGCCAGCAGCTTAGGACTCTTCTATGGCTACACCTTC
TRBD1 | few | TRBJ2-1 | TRBV27 | CASTDRGPYNEQFF | TGTGCCAGCACCGACAGGGGGCCCTACAATGAGCAGTTCTTC
- | few | TRBJ1-1 | TRBV7-2 | CASSPHSMNTEAFF | TGTGCCAGCAGCCCGCACAGCATGAACACTGAAGCTTTCTTT
TRBD2 | - | TRBJ2-3 | TRBV5-1 | CASSPRGLVSDTQYF | TGCGCCAGCAGCCCCAGGGGACTAGTATCAGATACGCAGTATTTT
- | - | TRBJ2-1 | TRBV29-1 | CSVATDGYNEQFF | TGCAGCGTTGCAACAGACGGCTACAATGAGCAGTTCTTC
TRBD1 | few | TRBJ2-7 | TRBV4-3 | CASSQGLPGQGFYEQYF | TGCGCCAGCAGCCAAGGTCTCCCGGGACAGGGATTCTACGAGCAGTACTTC
- | few | TRBJ2-1 | TRBV29-1 | CTARRGGSYNEQFF | TGCACCGCCCGCCGCGGTGGCTCCTACAATGAGCAGTTCTTC
TRBD1 | - | TRBJ1-5 | TRBV20-1 | CSARERGTGGQPQHF | TGCAGTGCTAGAGAACGGGGGACAGGGGGTCAGCCCCAGCATTTT
- | few | TRBJ1-5 | TRBV7-9 | CASSLDSVNQPQHF | TGTGCCAGCAGCTTAGACTCGGTTAATCAGCCCCAGCATTTT
- | few | TRBJ1-1 | TRBV11-1 | CASSLERGADTEAFF | TGTGCCAGCAGCTTAGAAAGGGGGGCGGACACTGAAGCTTTCTTT
- | - | TRBJ2-3 | TRBV7-9 | CASRDPGPAQYF | TGTGCCAGCAGAGACCCGGGACCCGCGCAGTATTTT
- | few | TRBJ2-5 | TRBV20-1 | CSARPLETQYF | TGCAGTGCTCGGCCCCTAGAGACCCAGTACTTC
TRBD1 | - | TRBJ1-2 | TRBV3-1 | CASSQEKVLGTGYGYTF | TGTGCCAGCAGCCAAGAAAAAGTCCTCGGGACAGGGTATGGCTACACCTTC
TRBD2 | - | TRBJ2-1 | TRBV11-2 | CASSLLAVQDGEQFF | TGTGCCAGCAGCCTGCTAGCGGTTCAAGACGGTGAGCAGTTCTTC
- | few | TRBJ1-2 | TRBV20-1 | CSASSPPQIPHYTF | TGCAGTGCTAGTAGCCCCCCGCAGATCCCTCACTACACCTTC
- | - | TRBJ1-5 | TRBV20-1 | CSSSGQDQPQHF | TGCAGTTCCAGTGGGCAAGATCAGCCCCAGCATTTT
- | - | TRBJ2-1 | TRBV12-3/TRBV12-4 | CASSFGGGGYNEQFF | TGTGCCAGCAGTTTTGGTGGGGGCGGCTACAATGAGCAGTTCTTC
- | - | TRBJ2-2 | TRBV4-1 | CASSQDGGPGELFF | TGCGCCAGCAGCCAAGATGGGGGGCCCGGGGAGCTGTTTTTT
- | - | TRBJ2-4 | TRBV30 | CAWSPSNIAKNIQYF | TGTGCCTGGAGTCCCTCCAACATAGCCAAAAACATTCAGTACTTC
- | - | TRBJ2-1 | TRBV15 | CATSGGGGSHNEQFF | TGTGCCACCAGCGGGGGAGGAGGGTCCCACAATGAGCAGTTCTTC
- | - | TRBJ1-1 | TRBV12-3/TRBV12-4 | CASNHFGHGAEAFF | TGTGCCAGCAACCACTTCGGTCACGGAGCTGAAGCTTTCTTT
- | many | TRBJ2-7 | TRBV25-1 | CASSYPGQQNEQYF | TGTGCCAGCAGTTACCCAGGCCAACAAAACGAGCAGTACTTC
TRBD1 | few | TRBJ1-4 | TRBV29-1 | CSVLGQGIGEKLFF | TGCAGCGTCCTGGGACAGGGAATCGGCGAAAAACTGTTTTTT
TRBD2 | - | TRBJ2-3 | TRBV30 | CAWSVHTLAGGSPQYF | TGTGCCTGGAGTGTACATACGTTAGCGGGGGGGAGCCCGCAGTATTTT
- | - | TRBJ1-5 | TRBV25-1 | CASSEGGDQPQHF | TGTGCCAGCAGTGAAGGCGGGGATCAGCCCCAGCATTTT
TRBD1 | - | TRBJ1-5 | TRBV7-2 | CAGSSYGTGSGQPQHF | TGTGCCGGCAGCTCCTACGGGACAGGTAGCGGTCAGCCCCAGCATTTT
- | - | TRBJ2-1 | TRBV29-1 | CSVADFQETQFF | TGCAGCGTAGCAGACTTCCAAGAGACCCAGTTCTTC
- | once | TRBJ2-5 | TRBV14 | CASSATRRAQYF | TGTGCCAGCAGCGCCACAAGGCGGGCCCAGTACTTC
- | - | TRBJ1-2 | TRBV5-1 | CASSIDKYGYTF | TGCGCCAGCAGCATCGACAAGTATGGCTACACCTTC
- | few | TRBJ2-7 | TRBV29-1 | CSVGSGGDYEQYF | TGCAGCGTTGGTTCAGGCGGGGACTACGAGCAGTACTTC
TRBD1 | many | TRBJ2-5 | TRBV29-1 | CSARGQLKETQYF | TGCAGCGCTAGGGGACAGCTGAAAGAGACCCAGTACTTC
- | few | TRBJ2-6 | TRBV6-2/TRBV6-3 | CASSRGGSGANVLTF | TGTGCCAGCAGTCGAGGTGGGTCTGGGGCCAACGTCCTGACTTTC
TRBD1 | many | TRBJ1-4 | TRBV7-2 | CASSLEGGNEKLFF | TGTGCCAGCAGCTTAGAAGGGGGCAATGAAAAACTGTTTTTT
TRBD2 | few | TRBJ2-7 | TRBV4-1 | CASSQDQAGGSYEQYF | TGCGCCAGCAGCCAAGATCAGGCGGGGGGGTCCTACGAGCAGTACTTC
- | - | TRBJ2-1 | TRBV10-3 | CAISNPVSSYNEQFF | TGTGCCATCAGCAACCCGGTGAGCTCCTACAATGAGCAGTTCTTC
TRBD1 | - | TRBJ2-7 | TRBV15 | CATSREDRDYEQYF | TGTGCCACCAGCAGAGAGGACAGGGACTACGAGCAGTACTTC
- | many | TRBJ2-3 | TRBV7-2 | CASSLVEIDTQYF | TGTGCCAGCAGCTTAGTCGAGATTGATACGCAGTATTTT
- | few | TRBJ2-1 | TRBV20-1 | CSARIGPTYNEQFF | TGCAGTGCTAGAATCGGGCCCACCTACAATGAGCAGTTCTTC
- | few | TRBJ2-5 | TRBV6-5 | CASSSIRETQYF | TGTGCCAGCAGCTCTATTAGGGAGACCCAGTACTTC
TRBD1 | - | TRBJ1-2 | TRBV11-2 | CASSRGQPYGYTF | TGTGCCAGCAGCCGGGGACAGCCCTATGGCTACACCTTC
- | - | TRBJ2-7 | TRBV29-1 | CSVKTIRGYEQYF | TGCAGCGTCAAGACAATTAGGGGCTACGAGCAGTACTTC
TRBD1 | - | TRBJ1-6 | TRBV5-1 | CASSLDRLQGVSPLHF | TGCGCCAGCAGCTTGGATCGCTTACAGGGGGTCTCACCCCTCCACTTT
- | once | TRBJ1-5 | TRBV4-2 | CASSPARGANQPQHF | TGTGCCAGCAGCCCTGCAAGGGGGGCGAATCAGCCCCAGCATTTT